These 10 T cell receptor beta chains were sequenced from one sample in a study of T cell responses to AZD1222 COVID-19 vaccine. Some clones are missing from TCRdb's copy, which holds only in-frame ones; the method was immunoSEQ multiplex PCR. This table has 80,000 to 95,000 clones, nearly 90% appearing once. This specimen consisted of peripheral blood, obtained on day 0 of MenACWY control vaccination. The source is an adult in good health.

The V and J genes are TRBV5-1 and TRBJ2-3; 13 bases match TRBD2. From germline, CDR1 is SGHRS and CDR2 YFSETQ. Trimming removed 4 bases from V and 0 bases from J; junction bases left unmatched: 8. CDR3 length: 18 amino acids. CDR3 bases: TGCGCCAGCAGCACGGGACTAGCGGGGAACCATAGCACAGATACGCAGTATTTT. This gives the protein CASSTGLAGNHSTDTQYF.

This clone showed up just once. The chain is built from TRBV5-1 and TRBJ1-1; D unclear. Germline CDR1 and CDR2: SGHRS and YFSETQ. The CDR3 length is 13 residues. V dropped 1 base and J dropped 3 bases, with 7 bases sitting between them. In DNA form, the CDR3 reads TGCGCCAGCAGCTTGTCAGGAGACACTGAAGCTTTCTTT. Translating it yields CASSLSGDTEAFF.

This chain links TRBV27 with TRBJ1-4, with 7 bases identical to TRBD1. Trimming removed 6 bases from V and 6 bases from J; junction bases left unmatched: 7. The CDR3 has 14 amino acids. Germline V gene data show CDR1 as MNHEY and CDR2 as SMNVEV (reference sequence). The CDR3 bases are TGTGCCAGCAGGGGTGACAGGGTGGATGAAAAACTGTTTTTT. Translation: CASRGDRVDEKLFF.

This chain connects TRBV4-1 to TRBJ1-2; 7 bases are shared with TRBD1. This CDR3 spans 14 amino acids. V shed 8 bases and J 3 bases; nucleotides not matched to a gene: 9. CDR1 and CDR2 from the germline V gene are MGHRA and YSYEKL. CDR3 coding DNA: TGCGCCAGCTCTCAAGACAGGGCGGACTATGGCTACACCTTC. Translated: CASSQDRADYGYTF.

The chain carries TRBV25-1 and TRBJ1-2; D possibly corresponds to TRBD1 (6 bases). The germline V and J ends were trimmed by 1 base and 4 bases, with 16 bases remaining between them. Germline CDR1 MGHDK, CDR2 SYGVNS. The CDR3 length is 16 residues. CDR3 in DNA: TGTGCCAGCAGTGAATGGGGCCCACAGGGTTCCTATGGCTACACCTTC. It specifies CASSEWGPQGSYGYTF.

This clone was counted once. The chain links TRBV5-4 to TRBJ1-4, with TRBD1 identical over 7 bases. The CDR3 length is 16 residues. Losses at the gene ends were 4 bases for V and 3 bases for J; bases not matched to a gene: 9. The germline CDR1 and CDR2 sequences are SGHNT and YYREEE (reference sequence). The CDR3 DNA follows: TGTGCCAGCAGCCCAGGACTACAGGGGCCTAATGAAAAACTGTTTTTT. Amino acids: CASSPGLQGPNEKLFF. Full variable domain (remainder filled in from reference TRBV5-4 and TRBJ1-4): ETGVTQSPTHLIKTRGQQVTLRCSSQSGHNTVSWYQQALGQGPQFIFQYYREEENGRGNFPPRFSGLQFPNYSSELNVNALELDDSALYLCASSPGLQGPNEKLFFGSGTQLSVL.

CDR3 sequence reads: CASSPGGSSNQPQHF. DNA of the CDR3: TGTGCCAGCAGTCCAGGGGGCTCTAGCAATCAGCCCCAGCATTTT. V and J are TRBV3-1 (or the pseudogene TRBV3-2) and TRBJ1-5; 8 positions match TRBD1. In germline, CDR1 is LGHDT, CDR2 YNNKEL (reference sequence). The CDR3 is 15 amino acids. Germline trimming cut 6 bases from V and 0 bases from J; bases unmatched to any gene: 4.

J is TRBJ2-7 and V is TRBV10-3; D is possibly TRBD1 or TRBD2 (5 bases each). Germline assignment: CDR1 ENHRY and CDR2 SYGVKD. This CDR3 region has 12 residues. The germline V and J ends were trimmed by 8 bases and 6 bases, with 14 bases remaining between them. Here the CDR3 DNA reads TGTGCCATCGGACCGGGACGGCCCGAGCAGTACTTC. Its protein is CAIGPGRPEQYF.

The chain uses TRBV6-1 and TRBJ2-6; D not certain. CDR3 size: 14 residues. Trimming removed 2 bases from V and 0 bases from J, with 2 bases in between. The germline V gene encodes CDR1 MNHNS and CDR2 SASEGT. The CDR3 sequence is CASSESSGANVLTF. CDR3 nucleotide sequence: TGTGCCAGCAGTGAAAGCTCTGGGGCCAACGTCCTGACTTTC.

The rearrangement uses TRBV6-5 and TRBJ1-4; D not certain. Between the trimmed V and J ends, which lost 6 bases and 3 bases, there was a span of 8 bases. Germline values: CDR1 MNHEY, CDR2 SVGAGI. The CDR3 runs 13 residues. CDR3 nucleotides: TGTGCCAGCAGCCGAAGATCTAATGAAAAACTGTTTTTT. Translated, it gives CASSRRSNEKLFF.